The T cell receptor (beta chain) described here comes from a study of blood T cell repertoires in COVID-19. Turning to the study itself: COVID-19 samples, acute and convalescent, were from the United States, Italy and Spain.

Per germline, CDR1 SGDLS and CDR2 YYNGEE. Trimming removed 0 bases from V and 8 bases from J, with 14 bases in between. This CDR3 region has 14 residues. Assay: immunoSEQ multiplex PCR; the TCRdb copy retains only in-frame clones and omits some. Seen here are about 320,000 clones, around 85% observed once, and the top ten hold 1.5% to 2%. This chain uses TRBV9 with TRBJ1-1; no firm D call. The specimen sequenced was PBMCs or T cells enriched from blood (not recorded which). This clonotype originated in a woman aged 25 to 39 who had been exposed to COVID-19. The CDR3: CASSVAERALEAFF. DNA of the CDR3: TGTGCCAGCAGCGTAGCTGAGAGGGCCTTAGAAGCTTTCTTT. Together with reference TRBV9 and TRBJ1-1, the CDR3 gives the full variable domain: DSGVTQTPKHLITATGQRVTLRCSPRSGDLSVYWYQQSLDQGLQFLIQYYNGEERAKGNILERFSAQQFPDLHSELNLSSLELGDSALYFCASSVAERALEAFFGQGTRLTVV.